The 10 T cell receptor beta chains reported below all come from one sample, sequenced in a study of OX40 agonist ivuxolimab in advanced cancers. TCRdb's table, derived via immunoSEQ multiplex PCR, lists solely in-frame clones and lacks some. The sample shows almost 85,000 clones, around 94% of them seen only once. The source material was CD4+ or CD8+ T cells sorted from blood, sampled in a trial of the OX40 agonist ivuxolimab. These TCRs come from an adult with an advanced solid tumor such as melanoma, head and neck, liver or kidney cancer.

V gene TRBV6-1 combines with J gene TRBJ2-7, with 8 bases identical to TRBD1. This CDR3 is 13 amino acids long. Germline V gene lookup returns CDR1 MNHNS and CDR2 SASEGT. V gave up 8 bases and J gave up 2 bases; unmatched junction bases: 5. CDR3 sequence (DNA): TGTGCCAGCGGACTACAGGGGGCCTACGAGCAGTACTTC. It is translated as CASGLQGAYEQYF.

CDR3 loop: CASSSDRTSGRNFGQFF. The DNA for the CDR3 is TGCGCCAGCAGCTCAGACAGGACTAGCGGGAGGAATTTCGGCCAGTTCTTC. The chain uses TRBV5-1 and TRBJ2-1; 14 nucleotides line up with TRBD2. CDR1 and CDR2 from the germline V gene are SGHRS and YFSETQ. V lost 3 bases, J lost 13 bases, and 15 bases stayed unmatched. There are 17 residues in the CDR3.

This sequence joins TRBV7-9 and TRBJ1-1; D perhaps matches TRBD1 (6 bases). The CDR3 extends over 15 amino acids. CDR1 SEHNR and CDR2 FQNEAQ come from the germline V gene (reference sequence). The ends were cut back, 1 base at V and 1 base at J, with 10 bases in the middle. CDR3 sequence: CASSLVTGTNTEAFF. DNA of the CDR3: TGTGCCAGCAGCTTAGTCACAGGGACGAACACTGAAGCTTTCTTT.

This chain joins TRBV7-9 and TRBJ2-5, with D uncertain. Germline V gene sequence: CDR1 SEHNR, CDR2 FQNEAQ (reference sequence). V was clipped by 4 bases and J by 1 base, with 13 bases between them. The CDR3 runs 15 residues. The CDR3 DNA is TGTGCCAGCAGCTCTTCCTCCGACCGCCAAGAGACCCAGTACTTC. Amino acid sequence: CASSSSSDRQETQYF.

V gene TRBV5-6 combines with J gene TRBJ1-4; D remains unclear. Between the trimmed V and J ends, which lost 1 base and 3 bases, there was a span of 7 bases. Germline CDR1 SGHDT, CDR2 YYEEEE. The CDR3 totals 14 residues. CDR3 sequence reads: CASSLTPANEKLFF. CDR3 nucleotide sequence: TGTGCCAGCAGCTTGACACCTGCTAATGAAAAACTGTTTTTT.

V is TRBV7-9 and J is TRBJ2-7; TRBD2 agrees at 8 bases. The V gene's germline CDR1 is SEHNR and CDR2 FQNEAQ (reference sequence). With 5 bases clipped from V and 5 bases from J, the junction kept 17 bases outside the gene matches. CDR3 length: 17 amino acids. Here the CDR3 reads CASSAAGLAGMSHEQYF. The CDR3 region has the DNA TGTGCCAGCAGCGCGGCGGGGCTAGCGGGCATGTCCCACGAGCAGTACTTC.

The rearrangement uses TRBV19 and TRBJ1-1, with D perhaps matching TRBD1 (5 bases). CDR3 size: 14 residues. Germline values: CDR1 LNHDA, CDR2 SQIVND (reference sequence). Trimming took off 4 bases at V and 4 bases at J, with 13 bases between the two ends. The CDR3 here is CASSTSDGGTEAFF. Here the CDR3 DNA reads TGTGCCAGTAGTACCTCTGACGGGGGCACTGAAGCTTTCTTT.

CDR3 in amino acids: CASSQYLGLAGNSYEQYF. The CDR3 coding sequence is TGCGCCAGCAGCCAATATTTAGGGCTAGCGGGCAACTCCTACGAGCAGTACTTC. The chain is built from TRBV4-3 and TRBJ2-7; the match to TRBD2 covers 8 bases. This CDR3 is built from 18 residues. The trim removed 2 bases at V and 0 bases at J, leaving 12 bases unmatched. Germline CDR1 and CDR2: LGHNA and YSLEER.

This clone was seen a few times. This rearrangement joins TRBV27 to TRBJ1-1; D call uncertain. The germline V gene has CDR1 MNHEY and CDR2 SMNVEV (reference sequence). The V and J ends lost 1 base and 7 bases respectively, with 4 bases between them. This CDR3 has 11 amino acids. In DNA, the CDR3 is TGTGCCAGCAGTTTATGGAGTGAAGCTTTCTTT. This gives the protein CASSLWSEAFF.

This sequence joins TRBV28 and TRBJ1-3; D might be TRBD1 (5 bases). V was pared by 4 bases and J by 4 bases, with 17 bases between. The CDR3 consists of 16 residues. Looked up from germline, CDR1 is MDHEN and CDR2 is SYDVKM. CDR3 sequence reads: CASSSPRADPGNTIYF. The CDR3 DNA is TGTGCCAGCAGTTCGCCCAGGGCAGACCCCGGAAACACCATATATTTT.